Below are 31 T cell receptor beta chains sequenced from a single sample in a study of T cell responses to AZD1222 COVID-19 vaccine. Repertoires were generated with immunoSEQ multiplex PCR, while TCRdb's copy carries only in-frame clones and drops some. Of 130,000 or so clones listed, about 89% are singletons. The input for sequencing was peripheral blood, taken on day 0 of AZD1222 vaccination. These receptors originate from an adult in good health.

This clone was found once. The chain is built from TRBV30 and TRBJ1-1; no clear D gene. The CDR3 spans 13 residues. The germline V gene has CDR1 GTSNPN and CDR2 SVGIG (reference sequence). With 0 bases removed from V and 4 bases from J, the gap between germline ends came to 9 bases. The CDR3 DNA reads as TGTGCCTGGAGTGTACCGGGTAGCACTGAAGCTTTCTTT. Its translation: CAWSVPGSTEAFF.

The chain links TRBV2 to TRBJ2-3; D is perhaps TRBD1 (6 bases). The V end lost 5 bases, the J end lost 5 bases, and 20 bases lay between the germline ends. CDR3 length: 16 amino acids. The germline CDR1 and CDR2 sequences are SNHLY and FYNNEI. CDR3 sequence reads: CASSLDRGIGGDTQYF. As DNA, the CDR3 is TGTGCCAGCAGTCTGGACAGAGGAATAGGTGGAGATACGCAGTATTTT.

The chain links TRBV10-1 to TRBJ1-6, with 7 bases aligning to TRBD1. The CDR3 length is 15 residues. V dropped 8 bases and J dropped 3; count of bases not matched to a gene: 7. Germline-derived CDR1 and CDR2 are WNHNN and SYGVQD (reference sequence). CDR3 in amino acids: CASGDWTGYNSPLHF. In DNA form, the CDR3 reads TGCGCCAGCGGAGATTGGACAGGCTATAATTCACCCCTCCACTTT.

This chain connects TRBV7-9 to TRBJ1-6; the D gene is possibly TRBD1 (5 bases). V shed 6 bases and J shed 7 bases, with 13 bases lying between them. The CDR3 is made up of 14 amino acids. In germline, CDR1 is SEHNR, CDR2 FQNEAQ (reference sequence). The CDR3 sequence is CASRSGTYNSPLHF. Here the CDR3 DNA reads TGTGCCAGCAGGTCCGGGACTTACAATTCACCCCTCCACTTT.

The chain uses TRBV5-4 and TRBJ2-7; 7 positions match TRBD1. Trimming took 2 bases from V and 2 from J; bases not matched to a gene: 4. The CDR3 spans 14 residues. CDR1 and CDR2 from the germline V gene are SGHNT and YYREEE (reference sequence). The CDR3 DNA follows: TGTGCCAGCAGCTTTCAAGGGGGCACCTACGAGCAGTACTTC. Its translation: CASSFQGGTYEQYF.

The chain joins TRBV7-9 to TRBJ1-5; the D is unclear. Trimming took 4 bases from V and 4 from J, leaving 8 bases between them. The CDR3 has 13 amino acids. Germline V gene sequence: CDR1 SEHNR, CDR2 FQNEAQ (reference sequence). The CDR3 coding sequence is TGTGCCAGCAGCTCTCAGGAGAATCAGCCCCAGCATTTT. Its translation: CASSSQENQPQHF.

The gene calls are TRBV6-6 and TRBJ1-6; D may be TRBD1 (6 bases). V was shortened by 7 bases and J by 8 bases, with 18 bases between the two germline ends. CDR1 is MNHNY, CDR2 SVGAGI, per germline (reference sequence). The CDR3 contains 15 residues. CDR3 amino acids: CASIKGGLQYSPLHF. CDR3 DNA: TGTGCCAGCATCAAAGGGGGGCTACAGTATTCACCCCTCCACTTT.

The rearrangement uses TRBV18 and TRBJ2-1, with TRBD2 identical over 14 bases. CDR3 size: 15 residues. The V gene end was trimmed by 3 bases and the J gene end by 7 bases; junction bases not matched to a gene: 2. Germline CDR1 and CDR2: KGHSH and LQKENI. CDR3 sequence (DNA): TGTGCCAGCTCACCGGGACTAGCGGGAGTTAATGAGCAGTTCTTC. It codes for CASSPGLAGVNEQFF.

The V call is TRBV11-2, the J call TRBJ1-6, with D hard to call. This CDR3 is 14 amino acids long. In germline, CDR1 is SGHAT, CDR2 FQNNGV. The germline V and J ends were trimmed by 0 bases and 6 bases, with 6 bases remaining between them. The CDR3: CASSLDRINSPLHF. The CDR3 nucleotides read TGTGCCAGCAGCTTAGACCGAATTAATTCACCCCTCCACTTT.

The CDR3, as DNA: TGTGCCAGCAGCATCCCGGACAGGGAAAAAGGAAACACCATATATTTT. As protein: CASSIPDREKGNTIYF. The rearrangement links TRBV5-4 to TRBJ1-3, with 8 positions matching TRBD1. J gave up 4 bases and V 4 bases, and 10 bases lay outside the gene matches. Germline-derived CDR1 and CDR2 are SGHNT and YYREEE (reference sequence). The CDR3 sequence is 16 residues long.

This chain uses TRBV5-1 with TRBJ1-2, with D perhaps matching TRBD1 (6 bases). Germline loops: CDR1 SGHRS, CDR2 YFSETQ. The V end was cut by 2 bases, the J end by 6 bases, with 17 bases between. The CDR3 is 15 amino acids. CDR3 DNA: TGCGCCAGCAGCTTAACTACCGGGACACAAAATGGCTACACCTTC. Amino acids: CASSLTTGTQNGYTF.

The J gene is TRBJ2-3, the V gene TRBV14, with D perhaps being TRBD1 or TRBD2 (5 bases each). The length of the CDR3 is 12 residues. V lost 4 bases to trimming and J lost 7 bases, with 9 bases between them. CDR1 is SGHDN and CDR2 is FVKESK in the germline V gene. Written as DNA, the CDR3 is TGTGCCAGCAGCCGGGGGACGAATACGCAGTATTTT. This sequence encodes CASSRGTNTQYF.

The chain is built from TRBV10-2 and TRBJ1-1; a weak D match, TRBD1 (6 bases). The CDR3 has 13 amino acids. V lost 7 bases, J lost 1 base, and 10 bases lay in between. Germline CDR1 reads WSHSY; CDR2 reads SAAADI. The CDR3 spells CASTRTANTEAFF. CDR3 coding DNA: TGCGCCAGCACCAGGACAGCGAACACTGAAGCTTTCTTT.

This clone appeared a few times. This chain connects TRBV7-9 to TRBJ2-7; 7 bases align to TRBD1. The germline V gene has CDR1 SEHNR and CDR2 FQNEAQ (reference sequence). With V trimmed by 5 bases and J by 6 bases, 13 bases remained unmatched. The CDR3 contains 15 residues. The chain's CDR3 is CASSPTGTAGFEQYF. Written as DNA, the CDR3 is TGTGCCAGCAGCCCTACCGGGACAGCAGGATTCGAGCAGTACTTC.

This chain uses TRBV10-1 with TRBJ1-1, with D hard to call. V was clipped by 3 bases and J by 0 bases, with 2 bases between them. Looked up from germline, CDR1 is WNHNN and CDR2 is SYGVQD (reference sequence). This CDR3 contains 12 residues. CDR3 nucleotide sequence: TGCGCCAGCAGTGACCTGAACACTGAAGCTTTCTTT. Translated: CASSDLNTEAFF.

This chain joins TRBV5-1 and TRBJ2-7; 7 positions agree with TRBD1. Germline CDR1 reads SGHRS; CDR2 reads YFSETQ. With V trimmed by 4 bases and J by 2 bases, 12 bases remained unmatched. The CDR3 contains 16 residues. For the CDR3, the DNA is TGCGCCAGCAGCCTACGAACAGGGGAGTTTGCCTACGAGCAGTACTTC. It encodes CASSLRTGEFAYEQYF.

The chain employs TRBV5-1 and TRBJ1-5; D gene unclear. The CDR3 length is 14 residues. Trimming pared 0 bases from V and 2 bases from J, leaving 6 bases between. CDR1 and CDR2 (germline): SGHRS, YFSETQ. In DNA form, the CDR3 reads TGCGCCAGCAGCTTGGACGGGGGCAATCAGCCCCAGCATTTT. It yields the protein CASSLDGGNQPQHF.

This sequence joins TRBV6-6 and TRBJ1-2; D is unresolved. Trimming left V 4 bases short and J 2 bases short, with 11 bases between. There are 14 residues in the CDR3. Germline V gene data show CDR1 as MNHNY and CDR2 as SVGAGI (reference sequence). The CDR3 DNA reads TGTGCCAGCAGTTCCCCGGGAGCGAACTATGGCTACACCTTC. Protein: CASSSPGANYGYTF.

V is TRBV6-2 or TRBV6-3 and J is TRBJ2-5; D possibly corresponds to TRBD1 (5 bases). Germline V gene data show CDR1 as MNHEY and CDR2 as SVGEGT. V dropped 4 bases and J dropped 5 bases, with 20 bases sitting between them. This CDR3 comprises 16 residues. The chain's CDR3 is CASSWGLGSLYETQYF. The CDR3 coding sequence is TGTGCCAGCAGTTGGGGCTTAGGAAGCCTATACGAGACCCAGTACTTC.

This chain connects TRBV7-3 to TRBJ2-1, with D hard to call. Germline V lookup: CDR1 SGHTA, CDR2 FQGTGA. The CDR3 is 17 amino acids. Trimming removed 3 bases at V and 1 base at J, with 16 bases between. For the CDR3, the DNA is TGTGCCAGCAGCTTGGAAGGGATTAGGACGTCCTACAATGAGCAGTTCTTC. Amino acid sequence: CASSLEGIRTSYNEQFF.

In nucleotides, the CDR3 is TGTGCCATCAGTGAGTTAACTATGGGACAGCCCCAGCATTTT. As protein: CAISELTMGQPQHF. The chain is built from TRBV10-3 and TRBJ1-5, with D unclear. This CDR3 contains 14 residues. CDR1 is ENHRY, CDR2 SYGVKD, per germline. V lost 1 base to trimming and J lost 7 bases, with 11 bases between them.

This chain connects TRBV5-6 to TRBJ2-6; 7 nucleotides agree with TRBD1. The V and J ends lost 4 bases and 1 base, in that order; junction bases with no gene match: 11. CDR1 is SGHDT, CDR2 YYEEEE, per germline. The CDR3 loop spans 18 amino acids. Written as DNA, the CDR3 is TGTGCCAGCAGCCAACCTGACAGGGCCGAATCTGGGGCCAACGTCCTGACTTTC. Its protein is CASSQPDRAESGANVLTF.

This clone was picked up one time. DNA for the CDR3: TGTGCCAGCAGTTTGCGCGAAAAACTGTTTTTT. The encoded protein is CASSLREKLFF. This chain links TRBV12-3 or TRBV12-4 with TRBJ1-4; D is uncertain. CDR3 size: 11 residues. V was pared by 3 bases and J by 8 bases, with 4 bases between.

The V gene is TRBV3-1 (or the pseudogene TRBV3-2), the J gene TRBJ2-7; TRBD1 matches at 10 bases. CDR1 and CDR2 (germline): LGHDT, YNNKEL (reference sequence). The CDR3 is 13 residues long. J was trimmed by 6 bases and V by 3 bases; bases with no gene match: 2. The CDR3: CASSHGTGVEQYF. The CDR3 coding sequence is TGTGCCAGCAGCCATGGGACAGGGGTCGAGCAGTACTTC.

This clone was picked up a small number of times. The V and J genes are TRBV19 and TRBJ2-5, with D perhaps matching TRBD1 (6 bases). Germline assignment: CDR1 LNHDA and CDR2 SQIVND (reference sequence). The V gene lost 5 bases and the J gene lost 4 bases, with 14 bases spanning the gap. The CDR3 is 14 amino acids. The CDR3 spells CASSLGTLLETQYF. The CDR3 nucleotides are TGTGCCAGTAGTCTCGGGACATTGTTAGAGACCCAGTACTTC.

The chain joins TRBV14 to TRBJ1-1; TRBD1 aligns across 8 bases. Unmatched junction bases numbered 7, after V lost 0 bases and J lost 4 bases. Per the germline V gene, CDR1 is SGHDN and CDR2 is FVKESK. The length of the CDR3 is 16 residues. The DNA of the CDR3 is TGTGCCAGCAGCCAAGATATATTCCAGGGGGCCACTGAAGCTTTCTTT. Protein sequence: CASSQDIFQGATEAFF.

This clone was counted a single time. V gene TRBV7-9 combines with J gene TRBJ1-2; 7 bases agree with TRBD1. V gave up 4 bases and J gave up 6 bases; unmatched junction bases: 8. The germline V gene has CDR1 SEHNR and CDR2 FQNEAQ (reference sequence). This CDR3 is built from 14 residues. Here the CDR3 DNA reads TGTGCCAGCAGCTCTCGACAGGGTGCAGATGGCTACACCTTC. Translated, it gives CASSSRQGADGYTF.

The chain couples TRBV19 to TRBJ1-3; no clear D gene. The CDR3 consists of 15 residues. The germline gives CDR1 LNHDA, CDR2 SQIVND (reference sequence). The ends were cut back, 5 bases at V and 0 bases at J, with 11 bases in the middle. CDR3 coding DNA: TGTGCCAGTAGTTTACGACACAGCTCTGGAAACACCATATATTTT. Its translation is CASSLRHSSGNTIYF.

The chain links TRBV28 to TRBJ1-6, with no clear D. The germline CDR1 and CDR2 sequences are MDHEN and SYDVKM. The CDR3 has 12 residues. Trimming cost V 8 bases and J 7 bases, with 9 bases left between them. As DNA, the CDR3 is TGTGCCAGCGATATCAGGAATTCACCCCTCCACTTT. As protein: CASDIRNSPLHF.

The sample holds one count of this clone. The CDR3 spells CASSFPTDRTNSPLHF. In DNA form, the CDR3 reads TGTGCCAGCAGTTTCCCTACGGACAGGACAAATTCACCCCTCCACTTT. The chain carries TRBV6-5 and TRBJ1-6, with 7 bases aligning to TRBD1. The germline CDR1 and CDR2 sequences are MNHEY and SVGAGI. This CDR3 has 16 amino acids. V lost 4 bases to trimming and J lost 7 bases; unmatched junction nucleotides: 10.

The gene calls are TRBV27 and TRBJ2-4; D unresolved. The CDR3 sequence is 14 residues long. Germline V lookup: CDR1 MNHEY, CDR2 SMNVEV (reference sequence). Trimming took 0 bases from V and 3 from J, leaving 6 bases between them. Written as DNA, the CDR3 is TGTGCCAGCAGTTTATCAGGGTACAAAAACATTCAGTACTTC. It codes for CASSLSGYKNIQYF.